This is a list of T cell receptor beta chains from one sample in a study of STAT5B mutations in CD4+ large granular lymphocyte leukemia. Using immunoSEQ multiplex PCR, the repertoire was profiled, and TCRdb retains in-frame clones only, with some absent. The profile covers fewer than 40,000 clones, with less than 75% appearing a single time and around 0.44% taken by the ten largest. Sequenced input: CD4+ T cells from blood buffy coats. Receptor source: a human donor in good health. The CDR3 runs from the conserved cysteine through the conserved F or W. The order of the fields is CDR3 length, D gene, V gene, J gene, clone size, CDR3 protein, CDR3 DNA. A D gene is named only where the DNA matches it firmly. Clone size is stated in some rows and not others, as once, few, many or a class when expanded.

CDR3 length: 13
D gene: -
V gene: TRBV11-2
J gene: TRBJ1-1
clone size: -
CDR3 protein: CASSLVMGIEAFF
CDR3 DNA: TGTGCCAGCAGCTTAGTGATGGGGATTGAAGCTTTCTTT

CDR3 length: 12
D gene: -
V gene: TRBV14
J gene: TRBJ1-2
clone size: -
CDR3 protein: CASSQTPRGYTF
CDR3 DNA: TGTGCCAGCAGCCAGACCCCGAGAGGCTACACCTTC

CDR3 length: 14
D gene: -
V gene: TRBV16
J gene: TRBJ2-2
clone size: few
CDR3 protein: CASSRAEGAGELFF
CDR3 DNA: TGTGCCAGCAGCCGTGCTGAGGGGGCCGGGGAGCTGTTTTTT

CDR3 length: 13
D gene: -
V gene: TRBV7-9
J gene: TRBJ2-1
clone size: -
CDR3 protein: CASSARTENEQFF
CDR3 DNA: TGTGCCAGCAGCGCCCGGACAGAAAATGAGCAGTTCTTC

CDR3 length: 16
D gene: -
V gene: TRBV9
J gene: TRBJ2-1
clone size: -
CDR3 protein: CASSVATTGSYNEQFF
CDR3 DNA: TGTGCCAGCAGCGTAGCTACAACGGGGTCCTACAATGAGCAGTTCTTC

CDR3 length: 13
D gene: -
V gene: TRBV6-1
J gene: TRBJ1-5
clone size: few
CDR3 protein: CASRFGSNQPQHF
CDR3 DNA: TGTGCCAGCAGATTCGGAAGCAATCAGCCCCAGCATTTT

CDR3 length: 15
D gene: TRBD1
V gene: TRBV19
J gene: TRBJ2-5
clone size: -
CDR3 protein: CASSTWDSLSETQYF
CDR3 DNA: TGTGCCAGTAGTACCTGGGACAGTTTGTCGGAGACCCAGTACTTC

CDR3 length: 15
D gene: -
V gene: TRBV5-5
J gene: TRBJ1-3
clone size: -
CDR3 protein: CASSLQVSTGNTIYF
CDR3 DNA: TGTGCCAGCAGCTTGCAGGTCTCTACCGGAAACACCATATATTTT

CDR3 length: 15
D gene: -
V gene: TRBV5-6
J gene: TRBJ1-2
clone size: -
CDR3 protein: CASSLAQLSNYGYTF
CDR3 DNA: TGTGCCAGCAGCTTGGCGCAGCTCTCCAACTATGGCTACACCTTC

CDR3 length: 16
D gene: TRBD1
V gene: TRBV5-6
J gene: TRBJ1-1
clone size: -
CDR3 protein: CASIPRTGPLRAEAFF
CDR3 DNA: TGTGCCAGCATCCCTCGGACAGGGCCACTTCGGGCTGAAGCTTTCTTT

CDR3 length: 12
D gene: -
V gene: TRBV18
J gene: TRBJ2-3
clone size: -
CDR3 protein: CASSPRAGAEDF
CDR3 DNA: TGTGCCAGCTCACCCCGGGCGGGGGCAGAGGATTTT

CDR3 length: 17
D gene: -
V gene: TRBV7-6
J gene: TRBJ2-2
clone size: -
CDR3 protein: CASSLLGGGLNTGELFF
CDR3 DNA: TGTGCCAGCAGCCTCCTGGGGGGCGGTCTGAACACCGGGGAGCTGTTTTTT

CDR3 length: 14
D gene: TRBD1
V gene: TRBV9
J gene: TRBJ1-1
clone size: -
CDR3 protein: CASSATGGNTEAFF
CDR3 DNA: TGTGCCAGCAGCGCGACAGGGGGGAACACTGAAGCTTTCTTT

CDR3 length: 16
D gene: -
V gene: TRBV4-2
J gene: TRBJ2-5
clone size: few
CDR3 protein: CASSQGSLALVETQYF
CDR3 DNA: TGTGCCAGCAGCCAAGGCTCCCTAGCGCTTGTCGAGACCCAGTACTTC

CDR3 length: 17
D gene: TRBD1
V gene: TRBV11-3
J gene: TRBJ2-7
clone size: -
CDR3 protein: CASSSRGGATGDNEQYF
CDR3 DNA: TGTGCCAGCAGCTCCCGAGGAGGGGCGACAGGGGACAACGAGCAGTACTTC

CDR3 length: 17
D gene: TRBD2
V gene: TRBV9
J gene: TRBJ2-5
clone size: -
CDR3 protein: CASSVRRGGPKQETQYF
CDR3 DNA: TGTGCCAGCAGCGTTAGGCGGGGGGGCCCGAAGCAAGAGACCCAGTACTTC

CDR3 length: 18
D gene: TRBD2
V gene: TRBV7-2
J gene: TRBJ2-3
clone size: -
CDR3 protein: CASSLVLSSGGVPGTQYF
CDR3 DNA: TGTGCCAGCAGCTTAGTGTTGTCTAGCGGGGGTGTCCCAGGTACGCAGTATTTT

CDR3 length: 15
D gene: -
V gene: TRBV9
J gene: TRBJ2-2
clone size: -
CDR3 protein: CASSAGTRNTGELFF
CDR3 DNA: TGTGCCAGCAGCGCCGGGACAAGGAACACCGGGGAGCTGTTTTTT

CDR3 length: 16
D gene: -
V gene: TRBV25-1
J gene: TRBJ1-4
clone size: few
CDR3 protein: CASSEWGAEAGEKLFF
CDR3 DNA: TGTGCCAGCAGTGAGTGGGGAGCGGAAGCAGGTGAAAAACTGTTTTTT

CDR3 length: 15
D gene: TRBD1
V gene: TRBV30
J gene: TRBJ2-1
clone size: once
CDR3 protein: CAWSGDRGSYNEQFF
CDR3 DNA: TGTGCCTGGAGCGGGGACAGGGGGTCCTACAATGAGCAGTTCTTC

CDR3 length: 16
D gene: TRBD1
V gene: TRBV7-8
J gene: TRBJ2-5
clone size: -
CDR3 protein: CASSAQRGPRAETQYF
CDR3 DNA: TGTGCCAGCAGCGCCCAAAGGGGGCCACGGGCAGAGACCCAGTACTTC

CDR3 length: 13
D gene: -
V gene: TRBV5-1
J gene: TRBJ2-1
clone size: -
CDR3 protein: CASSGMAANEQFF
CDR3 DNA: TGCGCCAGCAGCGGGATGGCAGCGAATGAGCAGTTCTTC

CDR3 length: 16
D gene: TRBD1
V gene: TRBV28
J gene: TRBJ1-1
clone size: -
CDR3 protein: CASSPSGQGVGTEAFF
CDR3 DNA: TGTGCCAGCAGTCCCAGCGGACAGGGGGTTGGGACTGAAGCTTTCTTT

CDR3 length: 16
D gene: TRBD1
V gene: TRBV9
J gene: TRBJ1-3
clone size: -
CDR3 protein: CASSVTGVFSGNTIYF
CDR3 DNA: TGTGCCAGCAGCGTAACAGGGGTTTTCTCTGGAAACACCATATATTTT

CDR3 length: 17
D gene: -
V gene: TRBV4-1
J gene: TRBJ2-7
clone size: few
CDR3 protein: CASSQDQFRGPSYEQYF
CDR3 DNA: TGCGCCAGCAGCCAAGATCAGTTCAGGGGACCCTCCTACGAGCAGTACTTC

CDR3 length: 17
D gene: TRBD1
V gene: TRBV30
J gene: TRBJ1-2
clone size: few
CDR3 protein: CAWRAGRQGNSGYGYTF
CDR3 DNA: TGTGCCTGGAGGGCTGGTAGACAGGGTAACAGCGGCTATGGCTACACCTTC

CDR3 length: 16
D gene: TRBD2
V gene: TRBV5-6
J gene: TRBJ2-5
clone size: -
CDR3 protein: CASSLAGGLGIKTQYF
CDR3 DNA: TGTGCCAGCAGCTTGGCCGGGGGACTAGGAATTAAGACCCAGTACTTC

CDR3 length: 15
D gene: TRBD2
V gene: TRBV6-6
J gene: TRBJ2-7
clone size: -
CDR3 protein: CASRQLAGVGDEQYF
CDR3 DNA: TGTGCCAGCAGGCAGCTAGCGGGGGTGGGAGACGAGCAGTACTTC

CDR3 length: 15
D gene: TRBD2
V gene: TRBV30
J gene: TRBJ2-3
clone size: -
CDR3 protein: CASRGGSGFTDTQYF
CDR3 DNA: TGTGCCTCACGCGGGGGGTCGGGGTTCACAGATACGCAGTATTTT

CDR3 length: 13
D gene: -
V gene: TRBV6-5
J gene: TRBJ1-5
clone size: few
CDR3 protein: CASSDMSNQPQHF
CDR3 DNA: TGTGCCAGCAGTGACATGAGCAATCAGCCCCAGCATTTT

CDR3 length: 16
D gene: -
V gene: TRBV5-6
J gene: TRBJ1-2
clone size: -
CDR3 protein: CASSSGAWGENYGYTF
CDR3 DNA: TGTGCCAGCAGCTCGGGTGCATGGGGAGAAAACTATGGCTACACCTTC

CDR3 length: 15
D gene: -
V gene: TRBV5-4
J gene: TRBJ2-3
clone size: once
CDR3 protein: CASTPGESSTDTQYF
CDR3 DNA: TGTGCCAGCACCCCGGGGGAGTCTAGCACAGATACGCAGTATTTT

CDR3 length: 17
D gene: -
V gene: TRBV7-2
J gene: TRBJ1-1
clone size: few
CDR3 protein: CASSLENWGISNTEAFF
CDR3 DNA: TGTGCCAGCAGCTTAGAGAATTGGGGCATATCGAACACTGAAGCTTTCTTT

CDR3 length: 12
D gene: -
V gene: TRBV5-6
J gene: TRBJ2-7
clone size: -
CDR3 protein: CASSLRVYEQYF
CDR3 DNA: TGTGCCAGCAGCTTGAGGGTCTACGAGCAGTACTTC

CDR3 length: 15
D gene: TRBD1
V gene: TRBV7-9
J gene: TRBJ1-1
clone size: -
CDR3 protein: CASSWGTGGDTEAFF
CDR3 DNA: TGTGCCAGCAGCTGGGGAACAGGGGGGGATACTGAAGCTTTCTTT

CDR3 length: 17
D gene: TRBD1
V gene: TRBV18
J gene: TRBJ1-1
clone size: medium-sized
CDR3 protein: CASSPLPGQGRNTEAFF
CDR3 DNA: TGTGCCAGCTCACCCTTACCGGGACAGGGGAGGAACACTGAAGCTTTCTTT

CDR3 length: 14
D gene: -
V gene: TRBV9
J gene: TRBJ1-3
clone size: -
CDR3 protein: CASSPLDRGNTIYF
CDR3 DNA: TGTGCCAGCAGCCCCCTGGACAGAGGAAACACCATATATTTT

CDR3 length: 17
D gene: -
V gene: TRBV19
J gene: TRBJ2-4
clone size: -
CDR3 protein: CASSKQDRALAKNIQYF
CDR3 DNA: TGTGCCAGTAGTAAGCAAGACAGAGCTTTAGCCAAAAACATTCAGTACTTC

CDR3 length: 17
D gene: TRBD2
V gene: TRBV4-2
J gene: TRBJ2-5
clone size: -
CDR3 protein: CASSQDGLAGSQETQYF
CDR3 DNA: TGTGCCAGCAGCCAAGATGGACTAGCGGGTTCTCAAGAGACCCAGTACTTC

CDR3 length: 15
D gene: TRBD1
V gene: TRBV6-5
J gene: TRBJ2-2
clone size: -
CDR3 protein: CASSYRDRGSGELFF
CDR3 DNA: TGTGCCAGCAGTTACCGGGACAGGGGGTCCGGGGAGCTGTTTTTT

CDR3 length: 12
D gene: -
V gene: TRBV6-5
J gene: TRBJ1-4
clone size: few
CDR3 protein: CASSPLGEKLFF
CDR3 DNA: TGTGCCAGCAGTCCCCTGGGTGAAAAACTGTTTTTT

CDR3 length: 15
D gene: TRBD1
V gene: TRBV19
J gene: TRBJ1-5
clone size: few
CDR3 protein: CASRGGQTSNQPQHF
CDR3 DNA: TGTGCCAGTAGGGGGGGACAGACTAGCAATCAGCCCCAGCATTTT

CDR3 length: 13
D gene: -
V gene: TRBV7-2
J gene: TRBJ1-4
clone size: -
CDR3 protein: CASSLGRVEKLFF
CDR3 DNA: TGTGCCAGCAGCCTCGGACGGGTGGAAAAACTGTTTTTT

CDR3 length: 15
D gene: TRBD1
V gene: TRBV7-2
J gene: TRBJ1-2
clone size: -
CDR3 protein: CASSLGDRENYGYTF
CDR3 DNA: TGTGCCAGCAGCTTAGGCGACAGGGAGAACTATGGCTACACCTTC

CDR3 length: 13
D gene: -
V gene: TRBV7-9
J gene: TRBJ1-2
clone size: -
CDR3 protein: CASSLGGLYGYTF
CDR3 DNA: TGTGCCAGCAGCTTAGGGGGGCTCTATGGCTACACCTTC